This T cell receptor beta chain was profiled in a study of T-cell memory formation after mild COVID-19. Overall study context: Clusters of TCRs were largely donor specific. General observations from the study: Prior to infection, memory already included some responding clones, suggesting cross-reactive memory joined. The study found balanced CD4/CD8 in clones contracting day 15 to 85 and a CD4+ lean in later expanders.

Using its own MiXCR run on the 5' RACE reads, TCRdb lists one record per CDR3 protein. The data hold just under 50,000 distinct CDR3 sequences, with 9% to 15% observed a single time. Germline CDR1 is MNHEY and CDR2 is SMNVEV (reference sequence). The V end lost 5 bases, the J end lost 4 bases, and 7 bases lay between the germline ends. The CDR3 is made up of 12 amino acids. This clonotype has more than one count but fewer than ten. Its antigen is unidentified. Input material: PBMCs or a T cell subset sorted from them (not recorded which). V gene TRBV27 combines with J gene TRBJ2-3; the D is unclear. The sequence was collected from a man between 18 and 35 years old who had mild COVID-19 (a few samples of this study predate the infection). Cell type and time point are not known. The CDR3 DNA is TGTGCCAGCAGTACACGTGCAGATACGCAGTATTTT. This gives the protein CASSTRADTQYF.